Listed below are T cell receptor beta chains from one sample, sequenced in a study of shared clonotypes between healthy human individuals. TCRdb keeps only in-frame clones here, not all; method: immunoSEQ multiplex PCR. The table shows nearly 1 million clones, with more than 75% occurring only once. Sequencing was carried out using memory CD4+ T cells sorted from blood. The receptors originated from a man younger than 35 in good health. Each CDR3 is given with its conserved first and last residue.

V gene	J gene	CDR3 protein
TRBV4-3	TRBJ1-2	CASSQVNPTRTNYGYTF
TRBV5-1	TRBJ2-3	CASSLGIAGGLTDTQYF
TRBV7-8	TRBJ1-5	CASSSDRPSNQPQHF
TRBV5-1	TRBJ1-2	CASSQGAGEGYTF
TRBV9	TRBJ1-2	CASSFNYGYTF
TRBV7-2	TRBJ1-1	CASSSSSGVNTEAFF
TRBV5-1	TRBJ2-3	CASSPGAGASSTQYF
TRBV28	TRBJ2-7	CASSFVRSYEQYF
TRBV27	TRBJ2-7	CASMGGNSYEQYF
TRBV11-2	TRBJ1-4	CASSEGRTSNEKLFF
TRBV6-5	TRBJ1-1	CASSSQAVAFF
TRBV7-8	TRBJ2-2	CASSLAGVAGELFF
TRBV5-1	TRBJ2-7	CASTEQGGSYEQYF
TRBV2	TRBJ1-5	CASRGQGSHQPQHF